This T cell receptor beta chain is from a study of OX40 agonist ivuxolimab in advanced cancers. Background on the study: Ivuxolimab, an agonistic anti-OX40 (CD134) antibody, was given to patients. Prior anti-PD-1, anti-PD-L1 or anti-CTLA-4 therapy was allowed; more than 30% had some. Partial responses were achieved by three patients, one with hepatocellular carcinoma and two with cutaneous melanoma.

Whole-study findings and limits: Normalized T-cell clonal expansion was also low in a subset of nonresponders.

Libraries were prepared by immunoSEQ multiplex PCR; TCRdb keeps only in-frame clonotypes and omits some of them. Of 40,000 to 50,000 clones listed, about nine tenths are singletons. For this clone: What it binds is not known.

Germline loops: CDR1 SEHNR, CDR2 FQNEAQ (reference sequence). V lost 4 bases and J lost 0, with 7 bases in between. The CDR3 totals 13 residues. This clonotype originated in an adult with an advanced solid tumor such as melanoma, head and neck, liver or kidney cancer. The chain couples TRBV7-9 to TRBJ2-7; tentative D call: TRBD1 (5 bases). This specimen consisted of CD4+ or CD8+ T cells sorted from blood, obtained in a trial of the OX40 agonist ivuxolimab. CDR3 loop: CASSSDSSYEQYF. The DNA for the CDR3 is TGTGCCAGCAGCTCTGACAGCTCCTACGAGCAGTACTTC.